Listed here are 14 T cell receptor beta chains from one sample, sequenced in a study of T cell repertoires in cytomegalovirus infection. A single record per CDR3 protein comes from TCRdb applying MiXCR to the reads. The sample has about 740,000 distinct CDR3 sequences, approximately 40% seen once; the top ten hold 2.5% to 3.5%. Sample: PBMCs. The origin of the receptors is a human donor in good health (CMV status not recorded). Some clones in this sample may be carry-over from other donors' samples.

On this clonotype itself: The final CDR3 position lacks the conserved phenylalanine or tryptophan, pointing to a likely read error. The rearrangement links TRBV28 to TRBJ2-2, with D uncertain. Germline lookup yields CDR1 MDHEN and CDR2 SYDVKM. This CDR3 is built from 15 residues. The V end lost 5 bases, the J end lost 0 bases, and 10 bases lay between the germline ends. The CDR3 loop reads CASSRTDTNTGELFC. The CDR3 DNA reads TGTGCCAGCAGTAGAACAGATACGAACACCGGGGAGCTGTTTTGT.

This clonotype was observed a few times. In DNA form, the CDR3 reads TGTGCCAGCAGCTTGCGGAGTGGGCTGACCTCTGGGGCCAACGTCCTGACTTTC. Amino acids: CASSLRSGLTSGANVLTF. The chain couples TRBV7-2 to TRBJ2-6; no firm D call. In germline, CDR1 is SGHTA, CDR2 FQGNSA. This CDR3 is built from 18 residues. The germline V and J ends were trimmed by 3 bases and 0 bases, with 15 bases remaining between them.

The V and J genes are TRBV28 and TRBJ1-1, with unresolved D. The CDR3 covers 15 residues. CDR1 is MDHEN, CDR2 SYDVKM, per germline. With 3 bases removed from V and 0 bases from J, the gap between germline ends came to 11 bases. The CDR3 region has the DNA TGTGCCAGCAGTTTCGGTCAAGTTGTGAACACTGAAGCTTTCTTT. Its translation is CASSFGQVVNTEAFF. The full variable domain, rest sourced from reference TRBV28 and TRBJ1-1, is DVKVTQSSRYLVKRTGEKVFLECVQDMDHENMFWYRQDPGLGLRLIYFSYDVKMKEKGDIPEGYSVSREKKERFSLILESASTNQTSMYLCASSFGQVVNTEAFFGQGTRLTVV.

A single count supports this clonotype. The chain employs TRBV28 and TRBJ2-2; a weak D match, TRBD1 (5 bases). This CDR3 spans 14 amino acids. Trimming removed 8 bases from V and 0 bases from J, with 10 bases in between. The germline V gene encodes CDR1 MDHEN and CDR2 SYDVKM. CDR3 loop: CASFTGPNTGELFF. CDR3 nucleotides: TGTGCCAGCTTCACAGGACCGAACACCGGGGAGCTGTTTTTT.

The sample holds many counts of this clonotype. The V gene is TRBV7-2, the J gene TRBJ2-1; D not resolved. The CDR3 spans 13 residues. With 6 bases removed from V and 9 bases from J, the gap between germline ends came to 15 bases. Germline CDR1 and CDR2: SGHTA and FQGNSA. The CDR3 DNA is TGTGCCAGCAGACCTACCTGGGCGGCTGAGCAGTTCTTC. It specifies CASRPTWAAEQFF. The full variable domain, its missing parts supplied by reference TRBV7-2 and TRBJ2-1, is GAGVSQSPSNKVTEKGKDVELRCDPISGHTALYWYRQSLGQGLEFLIYFQGNSAPDKSGLPSDRFSAERTGGSVSTLTIQRTQQEDSAVYLCASRPTWAAEQFFGPGTRLTVL.

This clonotype was counted between two and nine times. The gene calls are TRBV7-2 and TRBJ2-7; 7 positions match TRBD1. CDR3 length: 15 amino acids. V lost 4 bases, J lost 5 bases, and 11 bases stayed unmatched. CDR1 is SGHTA, CDR2 FQGNSA, per germline. CDR3 nucleotides: TGTGCCAGCAGCTCCGCGGCGACAGGGAGCCACGAGCAGTACTTC. Translated, it gives CASSSAATGSHEQYF. Drawing the rest from reference TRBV7-2 and TRBJ2-7, the complete variable domain is GAGVSQSPSNKVTEKGKDVELRCDPISGHTALYWYRQSLGQGLEFLIYFQGNSAPDKSGLPSDRFSAERTGGSVSTLTIQRTQQEDSAVYLCASSSAATGSHEQYFGPGTRLTVT.

In its sample, this clonotype was seen a few times. The chain carries TRBV19 and TRBJ1-1, with D perhaps TRBD1 (5 bases). The CDR3 is 16 residues long. CDR1 is LNHDA and CDR2 is SQIVND in the germline V gene (reference sequence). V lost 3 bases, J lost 2 bases, and 16 bases lay in between. CDR3 region: CASSIGTLDANTEAFF. The CDR3 DNA is TGTGCCAGTAGTATCGGGACCCTGGATGCCAACACTGAAGCTTTCTTT.

This clonotype was seen at least ten times. This sequence joins TRBV7-2 and TRBJ2-1; TRBD2 matches at 7 bases. V lost 2 bases and J lost 0; bases outside the gene matches: 10. The CDR3 totals 18 residues. CDR1 is SGHTA, CDR2 FQGNSA, per germline. As DNA, the CDR3 is TGTGCCAGCAGCTTATCTAGCGGCCCTTCAAGCTCCTACAATGAGCAGTTCTTC. Translation gives CASSLSSGPSSSYNEQFF.

This clonotype has a count of ten or more. This chain joins TRBV7-2 and TRBJ2-1; the match to TRBD2 covers 12 bases. V shed 1 base and J 2 bases; nucleotides not matched to a gene: 3. The CDR3 loop spans 17 amino acids. Germline assignment: CDR1 SGHTA and CDR2 FQGNSA. The CDR3 reads CASSLVSSGRAYNEQFF. CDR3 in DNA: TGTGCCAGCAGCTTAGTGTCTAGCGGGAGGGCCTACAATGAGCAGTTCTTC.

J is TRBJ1-1 and V is TRBV13; TRBD1 aligns across 10 bases. The germline gives CDR1 PRHDT, CDR2 FYEKMQ (reference sequence). The CDR3 extends over 15 amino acids. The trim removed 5 bases at V and 3 bases at J, leaving 6 bases unmatched. CDR3 sequence: CASSGRGTGDTEAFF. The CDR3 region has the DNA TGTGCCAGCAGCGGCCGAGGGACAGGGGACACTGAAGCTTTCTTT.

This clonotype appeared once. The chain uses TRBV28 and TRBJ2-2, with D perhaps TRBD2 (7 bases). Per the germline V gene, CDR1 is MDHEN and CDR2 is SYDVKM. This CDR3 region has 17 residues. V lost 2 bases and J lost 1, with 14 bases in between. The CDR3 DNA reads as TGTGCCAGCAGTTTACGTAGGGGGAGGGGGAACACCGGGGAGCTGTTTTTT. Its protein is CASSLRRGRGNTGELFF. Full variable domain (missing parts from reference TRBV28 and TRBJ2-2): DVKVTQSSRYLVKRTGEKVFLECVQDMDHENMFWYRQDPGLGLRLIYFSYDVKMKEKGDIPEGYSVSREKKERFSLILESASTNQTSMYLCASSLRRGRGNTGELFFGEGSRLTVL.

The V call is TRBV12-3 or TRBV12-4, the J call TRBJ2-2; TRBD2 aligns across 13 bases. V dropped 5 bases and J dropped 6; count of bases not matched to a gene: 6. This CDR3 region has 16 residues. DNA of the CDR3: TGTGCCAGCAGTCTCGAGACTAGCGGGGGGTCCGGGGAGCTGTTTTTT. It yields the protein CASSLETSGGSGELFF.

This clonotype appeared a few times. The gene calls are TRBV5-1 and TRBJ1-1, with D possibly being TRBD1 (5 bases). V lost 3 bases and J lost 5, with 23 bases in between. Germline CDR1 reads SGHRS; CDR2 reads YFSETQ. This CDR3 is built from 17 residues. The CDR3 DNA follows: TGCGCCAGCAGCTCCGTAGGCTCTGCGGGGCGGGATACTGAAGCTTTCTTT. Protein: CASSSVGSAGRDTEAFF.

The chain couples TRBV7-2 to TRBJ2-1, with 12 nucleotides matching TRBD2. CDR1 and CDR2 from the germline V gene are SGHTA and FQGNSA. This CDR3 is built from 18 residues. V lost 1 base and J lost 15; bases outside the gene matches: 19. The CDR3, as DNA: TGTGCCAGCAGCTTAGGGCTAGCGGGAGGGCCTACCTACAATGAGACGTTCTTC. Translated: CASSLGLAGGPTYNETFF.